Presented here are 14 T cell receptor beta chains from one specimen sequenced in a study of CD8+ T cells in alopecia areata. Sequencing templates came from extracted RNA that was reverse transcribed into cDNA. Produced via immunoSEQ multiplex PCR; TCRdb's table is partial and in-frame only. The data contain around 100,000 clones, about 40% of them singletons. Sequencing was done on a sample of CD4+ T cells sorted from blood. The receptor source for this set is a human donor with alopecia areata.

The chain uses TRBV5-1 and TRBJ2-5; D is unclear. The V end lost 2 bases, the J end lost 5 bases, and 10 bases lay between the germline ends. Germline V gene lookup returns CDR1 SGHRS and CDR2 YFSETQ. This CDR3 is built from 13 residues. The CDR3 sequence: CASSFRVSETQYF. DNA of the CDR3: TGCGCCAGCAGCTTTAGGGTTTCGGAGACCCAGTACTTC.

This clone has a handful of counts. The gene calls are TRBV28 and TRBJ2-3; possible D gene TRBD1, 6 bases. This CDR3 contains 13 residues. V was pared by 5 bases and J by 4 bases, with 10 bases between. The V gene's germline CDR1 is MDHEN and CDR2 SYDVKM. CDR3 DNA: TGTGCCAGCAGTCGTTCAGGGGCAGATACGCAGTATTTT. Amino acid sequence: CASSRSGADTQYF.

The chain combines TRBV4-3 with TRBJ2-1, with 7 bases identical to TRBD1. The CDR3 contains 15 residues. CDR1 is LGHNA and CDR2 is YSLEER in the germline V gene. Unmatched junction bases numbered 7, after V lost 4 bases and J lost 4 bases. CDR3 DNA sequence: TGCGCCAGCAGCCCTATCGGGACAGATTACAATGAGCAGTTCTTC. Translated: CASSPIGTDYNEQFF.

The sample holds a few counts of this clone. V usage is TRBV23-1 and J usage is TRBJ2-7; D unclear. TRBV23-1 carries the ORF label, with uncertain function. The ends were cut back, 7 bases at V and 5 bases at J, with 15 bases in the middle. This CDR3 contains 13 residues. Here the CDR3 DNA reads TGCGCCAGCAAAAAATGTCTGGGCCACGAGCAGTACTTC. This encodes CASKKCLGHEQYF.

The genes are TRBV5-8 and TRBJ1-5; unclear D gene. The CDR3 is 13 residues long. Trimming left V 0 bases short and J 4 bases short, with 5 bases between. Germline V gene lookup returns CDR1 SGHTS and CDR2 YDEGEE. CDR3 loop: CASSLVGNQPQHF. For the CDR3, the DNA is TGTGCCAGCAGCTTGGTGGGGAATCAGCCCCAGCATTTT.

The chain recombines TRBV7-2 with TRBJ2-6; the D is unclear. CDR1 SGHTA and CDR2 FQGNSA come from the germline V gene. The V end lost 1 base, the J end lost 2 bases, and 9 bases lay between the germline ends. The CDR3 runs to 16 residues. This CDR3 reads CASSLVGMAGANVLTF. The CDR3 DNA reads as TGTGCCAGCAGCTTAGTGGGGATGGCTGGGGCCAACGTCCTGACTTTC.

This chain uses TRBV29-1 with TRBJ2-7; possible D gene TRBD1, 5 bases. TRBJ2-5 explains the end of the DNA better; the J call may be wrong. Germline V lookup: CDR1 SQVTM, CDR2 ANQGSEA. The length of the CDR3 is 13 residues. CDR3 loop: CSVMDTRQETQYF. In nucleotides, the CDR3 is TGCAGCGTTATGGACACCCGCCAAGAGACCCAGTACTTC.

This chain's CDR3 is CASSRGTENTGELFF. CDR3 DNA sequence: TGTGCCAGCAGCCGAGGGACAGAGAACACCGGGGAGCTGTTTTTT. V and J are TRBV4-2 and TRBJ2-2; TRBD1 aligns across 7 bases. The CDR3 loop spans 15 amino acids. V shed 4 bases, J shed 1 base, and the junction held 3 bases outside the gene matches. Germline V gene data show CDR1 as LGHNA and CDR2 as YNFKEQ.

The V gene is TRBV30, the J gene TRBJ2-1; 10 bases match TRBD2. The germline V gene has CDR1 GTSNPN and CDR2 SVGIG (reference sequence). Trimming cost V 8 bases and J 3 bases; bases outside gene matches: 13. This CDR3 spans 16 amino acids. In DNA, the CDR3 is TGTGCCCAACGGACTAGCGGAAGAGGAAACTACAATGAGCAGTTCTTC. Translating gives CAQRTSGRGNYNEQFF. Using reference TRBV30 and TRBJ2-1 for the parts outside the CDR3, the full variable domain is SQTIHQWPATLVQPVGSPLSLECTVEGTSNPNLYWYRQAAGRGLQLLFYSVGIGQISSEVPQNLSASRPQDRQFILSSKKLLLSDSGFYLCAQRTSGRGNYNEQFFGPGTRLTVL.

The rearrangement uses TRBV6-5 and TRBJ2-3; D gene uncertain. Trimming cost V 9 bases and J 3 bases, with 13 bases left between them. Germline V gene data show CDR1 as MNHEY and CDR2 as SVGAGI. The CDR3 length is 13 residues. CDR3 coding DNA: TGTGCCAGTGGTGCAGGCGGTACAGATACGCAGTATTTT. Protein: CASGAGGTDTQYF.

This chain links TRBV15 with TRBJ2-5; the D gene could be TRBD1 or TRBD2 (6 bases each). The V gene's germline CDR1 is LNHNV and CDR2 YYDKDF (reference sequence). With 8 bases removed from V and 5 bases from J, the gap between germline ends came to 15 bases. The CDR3 totals 13 residues. DNA for the CDR3: TGTGCCACCTCGTGGGGGGCTTTGGAGACCCAGTACTTC. It specifies CATSWGALETQYF. The full variable domain, its missing parts supplied by reference TRBV15 and TRBJ2-5, is DAMVIQNPRYQVTQFGKPVTLSCSQTLNHNVMYWYQQKSSQAPKLLFHYYDKDFNNEADTPDNFQSRRPNTSFCFLDIRSPGLGDTAMYLCATSWGALETQYFGPGTRLLVL.

V and J are TRBV7-6 and TRBJ2-7; 11 bases line up with TRBD2. CDR1 and CDR2 (germline): SGHVS, FNYEAQ. The CDR3 covers 14 residues. V shed 5 bases and J 4 bases; nucleotides not matched to a gene: 4. The CDR3 DNA follows: TGTGCCAGCAGCCCCGTAGCGGGAGGGTACGAGCAGTACTTC. It codes for CASSPVAGGYEQYF.

This clone was observed a few times. This chain connects TRBV9 to TRBJ2-2; 12 bases agree with TRBD2. After removal of 2 bases from V and 5 bases from J, the junction contained 4 bases not matched to a gene. The CDR3 covers 16 residues. Germline lookup yields CDR1 SGDLS and CDR2 YYNGEE. The CDR3 loop is CASSVLAGGRTGELFF. The CDR3 DNA reads TGTGCCAGCAGCGTCCTAGCGGGAGGGAGAACCGGGGAGCTGTTTTTT. Looking up the rest from reference TRBV9 and TRBJ2-2 gives the full variable domain: DSGVTQTPKHLITATGQRVTLRCSPRSGDLSVYWYQQSLDQGLQFLIQYYNGEERAKGNILERFSAQQFPDLHSELNLSSLELGDSALYFCASSVLAGGRTGELFFGEGSRLTVL.

The V gene is TRBV30, the J gene TRBJ1-2; D gene ambiguous. The germline V gene encodes CDR1 GTSNPN and CDR2 SVGIG (reference sequence). Trimming took 1 base from V and 8 from J, leaving 11 bases between them. The CDR3 is 12 residues long. CDR3 region: CAWSAGGAGYTF. CDR3 in DNA: TGTGCCTGGAGTGCAGGTGGCGCCGGCTACACCTTC.